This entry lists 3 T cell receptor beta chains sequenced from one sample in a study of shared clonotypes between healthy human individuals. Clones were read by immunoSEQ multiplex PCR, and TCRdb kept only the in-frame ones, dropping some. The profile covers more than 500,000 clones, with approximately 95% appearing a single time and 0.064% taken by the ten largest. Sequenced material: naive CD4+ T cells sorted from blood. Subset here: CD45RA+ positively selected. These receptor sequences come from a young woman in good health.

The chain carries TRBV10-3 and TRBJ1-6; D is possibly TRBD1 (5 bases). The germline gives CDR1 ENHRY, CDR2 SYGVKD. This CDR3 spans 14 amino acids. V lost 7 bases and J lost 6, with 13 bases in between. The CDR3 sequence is CAINREQGNSPLHF. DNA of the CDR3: TGTGCCATCAATAGAGAGCAGGGTAATTCACCCCTCCACTTT.

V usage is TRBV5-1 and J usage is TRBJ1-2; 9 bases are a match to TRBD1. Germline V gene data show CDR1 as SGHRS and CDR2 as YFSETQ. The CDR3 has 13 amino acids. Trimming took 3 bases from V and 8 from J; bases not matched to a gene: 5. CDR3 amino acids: CASSSGTGRGYTF. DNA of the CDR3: TGCGCCAGCAGCTCCGGGACAGGGAGAGGCTACACCTTC.

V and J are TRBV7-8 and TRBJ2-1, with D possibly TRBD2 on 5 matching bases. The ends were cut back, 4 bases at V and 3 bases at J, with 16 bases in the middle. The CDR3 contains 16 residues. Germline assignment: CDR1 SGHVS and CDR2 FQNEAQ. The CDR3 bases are TGTGCCAGCAGCTCCCCGGTCGGACTGCTCTACAATGAGCAGTTCTTC. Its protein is CASSSPVGLLYNEQFF. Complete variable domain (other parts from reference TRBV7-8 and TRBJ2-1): GAGVSQSPRYKVAKRGQDVALRCDPISGHVSLFWYQQALGQGPEFLTYFQNEAQLDKSGLPSDRFFAERPEGSVSTLKIQRTQQEDSAVYLCASSSPVGLLYNEQFFGPGTRLTVL.